This T cell receptor (beta chain) was identified in a study of T cell responses to AZD1222 COVID-19 vaccine. A remark on this clone: Its antigen remains unidentified.

General study points: No day 14 peak samples; only post-peak repertoires were characterized. The sample set comprised mostly white British donors with more females, and clonal diversity was possibly underestimated.

This CDR3 has 13 residues. The V and J ends lost 4 bases and 4 bases respectively, with 9 bases between them. Germline loops: CDR1 KGHDR, CDR2 SFDVKD. Method: immunoSEQ multiplex PCR; TCRdb's copy keeps in-frame clones and lacks some. Here the sample spans roughly 120,000 clones, over 75% being singletons. This receptor was obtained from an adult in good health. V gene TRBV24-1 combines with J gene TRBJ1-2; D is undetermined. The sequencing here drew on peripheral blood, taken on day 0 of AZD1222 vaccination. CDR3 DNA sequence: TGTGCCACCAGTGAACGAACTACCTATGGCTACACCTTC. Its translation is CATSERTTYGYTF.